Below are 17 T cell receptor beta chains sequenced from a single sample in a study of technical replicates of blood from a handful of donors (dated by TCRdb to about 2017). Receptors were amplified or captured by the immunoSEQ multiplex PCR assay. TCRdb retrieved this table from immuneACCESS and kept in-frame rearrangements only. Not all clones are present; in checked studies, unresolved V genes account for under half, and no reason is known for the remainder. For this sample the table gives approximately 70,000 clones, of which around 92% were detected only once. The ten largest clones take up 0.35% to 0.45% of the sample. The sequencing input was T cells isolated from PBMCs. These receptor sequences come from a human donor in good health.

The chain employs TRBV30 and TRBJ1-1; no firm D call. V lost 2 bases, J lost 3 bases, and 10 bases lay in between. The CDR3 contains 13 residues. Germline lookup yields CDR1 GTSNPN and CDR2 SVGIG (reference sequence). This chain's CDR3 is CAWSRRRDTEAFF. The CDR3 DNA reads TGTGCCTGGAGTCGCCGTCGGGACACTGAAGCTTTCTTT.

This chain connects TRBV27 to TRBJ1-2; 10 bases agree with TRBD1. Germline loops: CDR1 MNHEY, CDR2 SMNVEV (reference sequence). The CDR3 extends over 14 amino acids. V lost 6 bases, J lost 4 bases, and 5 bases stayed unmatched. The CDR3 loop reads CASSSGQGPYGYTF. Here the CDR3 DNA reads TGTGCCAGCAGCTCGGGACAGGGGCCCTATGGCTACACCTTC.

V usage is TRBV18 and J usage is TRBJ1-5; D is ambiguous. CDR1 and CDR2 (germline): KGHSH, LQKENI. Trimming took 5 bases from V and 3 from J, leaving 11 bases between them. The CDR3 has 14 amino acids. CDR3 in amino acids: CASSVTALNQPQHF. As DNA, the CDR3 is TGTGCCAGCTCAGTCACAGCTCTCAATCAGCCCCAGCATTTT. Together with reference TRBV18 and TRBJ1-5, the CDR3 gives the full variable domain: NAGVMQNPRHLVRRRGQEARLRCSPMKGHSHVYWYRQLPEEGLKFMVYLQKENIIDESGMPKERFSAEFPKEGPSILRIQQVVRGDSAAYFCASSVTALNQPQHFGDGTRLSIL.

The chain has TRBV7-3 and TRBJ1-2; 9 bases align to TRBD1. The CDR3 consists of 13 residues. The germline CDR1 and CDR2 sequences are SGHTA and FQGTGA. The ends lost 2 bases at V and 8 bases at J; junction bases unmatched: 3. CDR3 bases: TGTGCCAGCAGCTTACGGACAGGGGAAGGCTACACCTTC. Its translation is CASSLRTGEGYTF.

The rearrangement joins TRBV11-2 to TRBJ1-5; no reliable D call. The CDR3 spans 17 residues. V gave up 1 base and J gave up 0 bases, with 13 bases separating them. Germline V CDR1 and CDR2: SGHAT, FQNNGV. The CDR3 bases are TGTGCCAGCAGCTTAGGAGGAGGTCTTTATAGCAATCAGCCCCAGCATTTT. It codes for CASSLGGGLYSNQPQHF. Based on the CDR3 plus reference TRBV11-2 and TRBJ1-5, the full variable domain is EAGVAQSPRYKIIEKRQSVAFWCNPISGHATLYWYQQILGQGPKLLIQFQNNGVVDDSQLPKDRFSAERLKGVDSTLKIQPAKLEDSAVYLCASSLGGGLYSNQPQHFGDGTRLSIL.

This chain joins TRBV9 and TRBJ2-1; weak D call: TRBD2 (7 bases). The CDR3 sequence is 16 residues long. Trimming stripped 6 bases from V and 2 bases from J, with 18 bases between. CDR1 SGDLS and CDR2 YYNGEE come from the germline V gene. The CDR3, as DNA: TGTGCCAGCACCGTCGGGGGCGGGAGTCCCTACAATGAGCAGTTCTTC. Translated: CASTVGGGSPYNEQFF.

This chain joins TRBV6-5 and TRBJ1-2; D gene uncertain. The ends were cut back, 2 bases at V and 5 bases at J, with 9 bases in the middle. This CDR3 is 13 amino acids long. The V gene's germline CDR1 is MNHEY and CDR2 SVGAGI. The CDR3 nucleotides read TGTGCCAGCAGTTACCGGCGACTGTATGGCTACACCTTC. It codes for CASSYRRLYGYTF.

The chain joins TRBV28 to TRBJ2-7, with D possibly matching TRBD2 (6 bases). Germline CDR1 reads MDHEN; CDR2 reads SYDVKM. CDR3 length equals 14 residues. The ends were cut back, 7 bases at V and 0 bases at J, with 13 bases in the middle. The CDR3 here is CASKRGAYSYEQYF. CDR3 in DNA: TGTGCCAGCAAGCGCGGGGCCTACTCCTACGAGCAGTACTTC.

This rearrangement joins TRBV5-1 to TRBJ2-3; TRBD2 is a possible D gene (6 bases). V lost 3 bases to trimming and J lost 5 bases, with 13 bases between them. Germline V lookup: CDR1 SGHRS, CDR2 YFSETQ. CDR3 length: 14 amino acids. CDR3 nucleotides: TGCGCCAGCAGCTATCGGGGGAGTGGAGATACGCAGTATTTT. Protein product: CASSYRGSGDTQYF.

The chain combines TRBV10-3 with TRBJ2-3; D unclear. V was shortened by 3 bases and J by 0 bases, with 7 bases between the two germline ends. CDR3 length: 14 residues. Germline V lookup: CDR1 ENHRY, CDR2 SYGVKD. CDR3 nucleotide sequence: TGTGCCATCAGTGATACTACCAGCACAGATACGCAGTATTTT. This sequence encodes CAISDTTSTDTQYF.

This chain uses TRBV19 with TRBJ1-1, with D tentatively TRBD1 (5 bases). The germline CDR1 and CDR2 sequences are LNHDA and SQIVND (reference sequence). CDR3 length: 15 amino acids. Trimming took 5 bases from V and 0 from J, leaving 13 bases between them. The CDR3: CASSWGLPMNTEAFF. In DNA, the CDR3 is TGTGCCAGTAGTTGGGGCCTCCCGATGAACACTGAAGCTTTCTTT. Full variable domain (missing parts from reference TRBV19 and TRBJ1-1): DGGITQSPKYLFRKEGQNVTLSCEQNLNHDAMYWYRQDPGQGLRLIYYSQIVNDFQKGDIAEGYSVSREKKESFPLTVTSAQKNPTAFYLCASSWGLPMNTEAFFGQGTRLTVV.

The chain is built from TRBV6-5 and TRBJ2-5; 11 bases are shared with TRBD1. Germline values: CDR1 MNHEY, CDR2 SVGAGI. This CDR3 region has 15 residues. V shed 7 bases, J shed 5 bases, and the junction held 9 bases outside the gene matches. The CDR3 loop is CASIGTGGIRETQYF. The DNA for the CDR3 is TGTGCCAGCATTGGGACAGGGGGTATTAGGGAGACCCAGTACTTC.

The chain couples TRBV30 to TRBJ1-5, with D perhaps TRBD1 (5 bases). V lost 0 bases and J lost 6, with 12 bases in between. CDR1 GTSNPN and CDR2 SVGIG come from the germline V gene (reference sequence). The CDR3 has 14 residues. CDR3 nucleotide sequence: TGTGCCTGGAGTGTGGGTAGGGGCGGTCAGCCCCAGCATTTT. It encodes CAWSVGRGGQPQHF.

The chain is built from TRBV11-3 and TRBJ2-7; D may be TRBD2 (5 bases). The CDR3 runs 13 residues. V was pared by 5 bases and J by 1 base, with 9 bases between. Germline V CDR1 and CDR2: SGHNT, YENEEA. The CDR3 DNA is TGTGCCAGCAGCCTTAGCGTTTCCTACGAGCAGTACTTC. This sequence encodes CASSLSVSYEQYF.

V usage is TRBV18 and J usage is TRBJ2-1, with 15 positions matching TRBD2. Germline CDR1 and CDR2: KGHSH and LQKENI. This CDR3 spans 15 amino acids. V shed 3 bases and J 9 bases; nucleotides not matched to a gene: 3. CDR3 region: CASSPGTSGRSEQFF. The CDR3, as DNA: TGTGCCAGCTCACCTGGGACTAGCGGGAGGAGTGAGCAGTTCTTC.

The J gene is TRBJ2-3, the V gene TRBV5-1, with 7 bases identical to TRBD1. J was trimmed by 3 bases and V by 0 bases; bases with no gene match: 10. This CDR3 comprises 17 residues. Germline CDR1 reads SGHRS; CDR2 reads YFSETQ. The CDR3 sequence: CASSLGLAGGMTDTQYF. The CDR3 DNA follows: TGCGCCAGCAGCTTGGGTCTGGCAGGGGGTATGACAGATACGCAGTATTTT.

The chain is built from TRBV5-6 and TRBJ1-6; weak D call: TRBD1 (5 bases). The CDR3 spans 15 residues. Trimming left V 1 base short and J 4 bases short, with 9 bases between. Germline values: CDR1 SGHDT, CDR2 YYEEEE. In nucleotides, the CDR3 is TGTGCCAGCAGCTTGCAGGGTGTTTATAATTCACCCCTCCACTTT. Its protein product is CASSLQGVYNSPLHF.